This TCR beta chain emerged from a study of T cell clonotyping in hematopoietic cell transplantation. Study-wide findings and caveats: Pathologically expanded recipient clonotypes increased progressively from day 30 to day 180 as diversity fell. Graft donor and pretransplant recipient Inverse Simpson Index values predicted broader posttransplant TCR diversity.

Points on this clone: Its antigen is not identified.

Sequenced by immunoSEQ multiplex PCR; TCRdb stores in-frame clones only, minus some. The table has 4,000 to 6,000 clones, 94% seen once; the top ten hold roughly 6.3%. Specimen: PBMCs, collected 180 days after allogeneic stem cell transplant. This clonotype originated in a male patient aged 55 to 70 who had an allogeneic stem cell transplant from a related donor, so the T cells may come from the graft donor. Some clones in this sample may be carry-over from other donors' samples.

CDR3 nucleotides: TGTGCCAGCAGTTTGGGCGGGGGCTCCTACGAGCAGTACTTC. Its translation is CASSLGGGSYEQYF. V is TRBV28 and J is TRBJ2-7; 7 nucleotides align to TRBD2. Trimming removed 3 bases from V and 0 bases from J; junction bases left unmatched: 2. This CDR3 has 14 amino acids. From germline, CDR1 is MDHEN and CDR2 SYDVKM.